This entry is about one TCR beta chain. This sample is drawn from a study of blood T cell repertoires in COVID-19. Measured with immunoSEQ multiplex PCR; TCRdb has only the in-frame clones, and not every one. This sample yields under 75,000 clones, of which roughly 90% are seen a single time; about 13% belongs to the top ten. Trimming took 3 bases from V and 2 from J, leaving 14 bases between them. Germline CDR1 is ENHRY and CDR2 is SYGVKD. This CDR3 has 15 amino acids. The sequencing sample was made of peripheral blood. This receptor was identified in a man aged 55 to 70 with active COVID-19. The genes are TRBV10-3 and TRBJ2-7, with D maybe TRBD2 (7 bases). Written as DNA, the CDR3 is TGTGCCATCAGTGAAGGGGGAGGGCCTACCTACGAGCAGTACTTC. Translation: CAISEGGGPTYEQYF.